A selection of T cell receptor beta chains follows, all from one sample in a study of blood T cell repertoires in COVID-19. TCRdb's table, derived via immunoSEQ multiplex PCR, lists solely in-frame clones and lacks some. The sample includes approximately 260,000 clones, approximately 91% seen only once; the top ten take 2% to 2.5%. What was sequenced was peripheral blood. The receptor set was obtained from a man between 50 and 59 years old with acute or convalescent COVID-19. CDR3s include the opening cysteine and the closing phenylalanine or tryptophan. D genes are given only for firm matches. Only some rows state a clone size, as once, few, many or a class for expanded clones.

v_gene	abundance	j_gene	d_gene	CDR3aa	CDR3nt
TRBV5-6	.	TRBJ1-1	.	CASSLRWRPEAFF	TGTGCCAGCAGCTTACGGTGGAGGCCTGAAGCTTTCTTT
TRBV19	few	TRBJ2-2	TRBD1	CASTRQGAGTGELFF	TGTGCCAGTACCCGACAGGGGGCGGGGACCGGGGAGCTGTTTTTT
TRBV2	.	TRBJ2-3	.	CASSVWAGTDTQYF	TGTGCCAGCAGTGTATGGGCAGGCACAGATACGCAGTATTTT
TRBV2	.	TRBJ1-1	.	CASRSGELREAFF	TGTGCCAGCAGATCCGGGGAGCTCCGGGAAGCTTTCTTT
TRBV3-1/TRBV3-2	.	TRBJ2-6	TRBD1	CASSLHRDRGGSGANVLTF	TGTGCCAGCAGCCTACACCGGGACAGGGGGGGCTCTGGGGCCAACGTCCTGACTTTC
TRBV5-8	.	TRBJ1-2	.	CASSWSLGYTF	TGTGCCAGCAGCTGGTCCCTAGGCTACACCTTC
TRBV24-1	.	TRBJ2-4	TRBD1	CATSDPGQGSRVYF	TGTGCCACCAGTGATCCGGGACAGGGTAGTCGGGTGTACTTC
TRBV20-1	.	TRBJ1-2	.	CSAPRDTFYTF	TGCAGTGCCCCCCGGGACACCTTTTACACCTTC
TRBV11-3	.	TRBJ2-3	TRBD2	CASSSGGARDTQYF	TGTGCCAGCTCTAGCGGGGGGGCCAGAGATACGCAGTATTTT
TRBV2	.	TRBJ1-4	.	CASRAFGSTNEKLFF	TGTGCCAGCAGAGCTTTCGGGTCAACTAATGAAAAACTGTTTTTT
TRBV3-1/TRBV3-2	.	TRBJ2-7	TRBD1	CASSQEDRAPYEQYF	TGTGCCAGCAGCCAAGAAGACAGGGCTCCCTACGAGCAGTACTTC
TRBV19	.	TRBJ2-3	.	CATGGRSTDTQYF	TGTGCCACCGGGGGGCGGAGCACAGATACGCAGTATTTT
TRBV5-1	.	TRBJ2-7	.	CASSGALGVFEQYF	TGCGCCAGCAGCGGGGCGCTAGGGGTGTTTGAGCAGTACTTC
TRBV5-4	few	TRBJ1-4	.	CASSPRGSGATNEKLFF	TGTGCCAGCAGCCCCCGGGGGAGCGGGGCAACTAATGAAAAACTGTTTTTT
TRBV18	.	TRBJ2-3	TRBD1	CASSPRQGVADTQYF	TGTGCCAGCTCACCGAGACAGGGGGTCGCAGATACGCAGTATTTT
TRBV14	.	TRBJ1-1	TRBD1	CASSRDRDTEAFF	TGTGCCAGCAGCCGGGACAGGGACACTGAAGCTTTCTTT
TRBV4-1	.	TRBJ1-5	TRBD1	CASSHSGQAFNQPQHF	TGCGCCAGCAGCCACTCGGGACAGGCATTCAATCAGCCCCAGCATTTT
TRBV20-1	.	TRBJ2-7	.	CTAARGDEQYF	TGCACCGCGGCCAGGGGTGACGAGCAGTACTTC
TRBV3-1/TRBV3-2	.	TRBJ1-1	TRBD1	CASSQETRTGEAFF	TGTGCCAGCAGCCAAGAAACCCGGACAGGTGAAGCTTTCTTT
TRBV11-2	.	TRBJ2-7	.	CASSLVARTYEQYF	TGTGCCAGCAGCTTAGTCGCCAGGACCTACGAGCAGTACTTC
TRBV4-2	.	TRBJ2-5	TRBD2	CASSPRLSGGAGETQYF	TGTGCCAGCAGCCCCCGCCTCAGCGGGGGGGCTGGGGAGACCCAGTACTTC
TRBV6-5	.	TRBJ1-2	TRBD1	CASFAGTGVYTF	TGTGCCAGTTTTGCCGGGACAGGGGTTTACACCTTC
TRBV12-3/TRBV12-4	.	TRBJ2-1	TRBD2	CASSRAGGWEQFF	TGTGCCAGCAGTCGAGCGGGGGGCTGGGAGCAGTTCTTC
TRBV12-3/TRBV12-4	.	TRBJ2-7	.	CASSLTQGGEQYF	TGTGCCAGCAGTCTAACGCAGGGTGGCGAGCAGTACTTC
TRBV4-1	.	TRBJ1-4	.	CASSQRRGNSATNEKLFF	TGCGCCAGCAGCCAAAGGAGAGGCAACTCAGCAACTAATGAAAAACTGTTTTTT
TRBV5-4	.	TRBJ2-3	TRBD1	CASSMTGVSDTQYF	TGTGCCAGCAGCATGACAGGGGTTTCAGATACGCAGTATTTT
TRBV7-7	.	TRBJ1-1	.	CASSQEGNTEAFF	TGTGCTAGCAGTCAGGAGGGGAACACTGAAGCTTTCTTT
TRBV14	.	TRBJ2-5	TRBD2	CASSQGLAGVTGQETQYF	TGTGCCAGCAGCCAAGGGCTAGCGGGGGTCACGGGGCAAGAGACCCAGTACTTC
TRBV11-3	.	TRBJ1-1	.	CASSFTGSNTEAFF	TGTGCCAGCAGTTTCACAGGGTCGAACACTGAAGCTTTCTTT